Below are 10 T cell receptor beta chains sequenced from a single sample in a study of cytomegalovirus exposure and HLA in healthy donors (dated by TCRdb to about 2017). Library construction relied on the immunoSEQ multiplex PCR assay. What TCRdb holds here is the immuneACCESS table cut down to in-frame rearrangements. Part of the clones is not present; checked against another copy, under half of the missing clones reflect an unresolved V gene, and the others are unexplained. Counted in this sample were about 240,000 clones; roughly 86% of them appeared once. The ten largest clonotypes hold less than 1.5% of the sample. The sample was PBMCs. All receptors derive from a woman aged 25-40 years in good health and CMV-seropositive.

The chain has TRBV19 and TRBJ1-1; perhaps TRBD1 as D (5 bases). CDR3 length: 13 residues. Germline-derived CDR1 and CDR2 are LNHDA and SQIVND (reference sequence). The V and J ends lost 5 bases and 5 bases respectively, with 12 bases between them. In DNA, the CDR3 is TGTGCCAGTAGTGTACAGGAGTGGACTGAAGCTTTCTTT. Translated, it gives CASSVQEWTEAFF.

V and J are TRBV7-6 and TRBJ2-3; TRBD2 agrees at 8 bases. The germline CDR1 and CDR2 sequences are SGHVS and FNYEAQ. With V trimmed by 4 bases and J by 1 base, 10 bases remained unmatched. This CDR3 has 17 residues. CDR3 coding DNA: TGTGCCAGCAGCTCGCCGTATAGCGGGAAAGGCACAGATACGCAGTATTTT. It encodes CASSSPYSGKGTDTQYF.

V gene TRBV5-1 combines with J gene TRBJ2-3; 9 bases match TRBD2. Germline lookup yields CDR1 SGHRS and CDR2 YFSETQ. After removal of 0 bases from V and 4 bases from J, the junction contained 0 bases not matched to a gene. The CDR3 loop spans 14 amino acids. The CDR3 spells CASSLGLAADTQYF. The CDR3 DNA reads as TGCGCCAGCAGCTTGGGACTAGCGGCAGATACGCAGTATTTT.

The genes are TRBV19 and TRBJ2-6; 7 bases line up with TRBD1. Germline V lookup: CDR1 LNHDA, CDR2 SQIVND (reference sequence). This CDR3 is built from 14 residues. The J segment lost 3 bases and the V segment lost 8 bases, leaving 4 bases of the junction unmatched. This CDR3 reads CASLGGFGANVLTF. For the CDR3, the DNA is TGTGCCAGTCTAGGGGGCTTTGGGGCCAACGTCCTGACTTTC.

This clone appeared once. The chain has TRBV28 and TRBJ2-3; D is possibly TRBD1 (6 bases). V was pared by 5 bases and J by 0 bases, with 12 bases between. The CDR3 sequence is 15 residues long. The germline CDR1 and CDR2 sequences are MDHEN and SYDVKM. The CDR3 loop is CASSRADSSTDTQYF. CDR3 DNA: TGTGCCAGCAGTCGGGCGGACAGTAGCACAGATACGCAGTATTTT.

The V call is TRBV18, the J call TRBJ2-7; 7 bases are a match to TRBD1. Germline loops: CDR1 KGHSH, CDR2 LQKENI. With 5 bases clipped from V and 1 base from J, the junction kept 8 bases outside the gene matches. The CDR3 covers 15 residues. CDR3 coding DNA: TGTGCCAGCTCATCAGTGGGGACAGATTCCTACGAGCAGTACTTC. It translates to CASSSVGTDSYEQYF.

The genes are TRBV2 and TRBJ2-2; D may be TRBD1 (6 bases). V dropped 7 bases and J dropped 6 bases, with 6 bases sitting between them. The CDR3 runs to 11 residues. Germline values: CDR1 SNHLY, CDR2 FYNNEI. In DNA, the CDR3 is TGTGCCAGCAAGGGGGCCGGGGAGCTGTTTTTT. Its translation is CASKGAGELFF. The full variable domain, its missing parts supplied by reference TRBV2 and TRBJ2-2, is EPEVTQTPSHQVTQMGQEVILRCVPISNHLYFYWYRQILGQKVEFLVSFYNNEISEKSEIFDDQFSVERPDGSNFTLKIRSTKLEDSAMYFCASKGAGELFFGEGSRLTVL.

The V and J genes are TRBV7-2 and TRBJ2-3; 7 positions agree with TRBD1. The length of the CDR3 is 15 residues. CDR1 is SGHTA and CDR2 is FQGNSA in the germline V gene. Trimming removed 5 bases from V and 2 bases from J; junction bases left unmatched: 7. For the CDR3, the DNA is TGTGCCAGCAGCCCCACAGGGGCCTACACAGATACGCAGTATTTT. Translating it yields CASSPTGAYTDTQYF. The entire variable domain, with the rest obtained from reference TRBV7-2 and TRBJ2-3, is as follows: GAGVSQSPSNKVTEKGKDVELRCDPISGHTALYWYRQSLGQGLEFLIYFQGNSAPDKSGLPSDRFSAERTGGSVSTLTIQRTQQEDSAVYLCASSPTGAYTDTQYFGPGTRLTVL.

V gene TRBV30 combines with J gene TRBJ2-7; 8 positions agree with TRBD2. Germline-derived CDR1 and CDR2 are GTSNPN and SVGIG (reference sequence). With 1 base clipped from V and 3 bases from J, the junction kept 11 bases outside the gene matches. The CDR3 spans 16 residues. The CDR3: CAWSGVGRAGIYEQYF. DNA of the CDR3: TGTGCCTGGAGTGGGGTCGGGAGGGCCGGGATCTACGAGCAGTACTTC.

J is TRBJ1-1 and V is TRBV2, with D tentatively TRBD1 (5 bases). V lost 5 bases to trimming and J lost 3 bases, with 13 bases between them. CDR1 SNHLY and CDR2 FYNNEI come from the germline V gene. The CDR3 totals 14 residues. Here the CDR3 reads CASSNTGGDTEAFF. CDR3 DNA sequence: TGTGCCAGCAGTAACACAGGTGGAGACACTGAAGCTTTCTTT.